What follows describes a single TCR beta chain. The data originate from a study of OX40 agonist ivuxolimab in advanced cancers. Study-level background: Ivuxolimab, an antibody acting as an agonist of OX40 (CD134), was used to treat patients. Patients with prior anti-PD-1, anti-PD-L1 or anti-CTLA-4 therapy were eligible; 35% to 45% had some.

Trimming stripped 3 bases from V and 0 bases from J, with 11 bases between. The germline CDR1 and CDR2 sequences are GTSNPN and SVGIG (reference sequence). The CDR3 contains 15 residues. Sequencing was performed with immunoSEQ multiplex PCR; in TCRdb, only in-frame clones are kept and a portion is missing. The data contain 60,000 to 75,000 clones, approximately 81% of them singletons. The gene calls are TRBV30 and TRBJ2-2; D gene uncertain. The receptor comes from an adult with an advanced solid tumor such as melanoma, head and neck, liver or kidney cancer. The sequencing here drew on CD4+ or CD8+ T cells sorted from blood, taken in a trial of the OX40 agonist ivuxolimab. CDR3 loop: CAWRIGKTNTGELFF. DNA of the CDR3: TGTGCCTGGAGAATTGGAAAGACGAACACCGGGGAGCTGTTTTTT.